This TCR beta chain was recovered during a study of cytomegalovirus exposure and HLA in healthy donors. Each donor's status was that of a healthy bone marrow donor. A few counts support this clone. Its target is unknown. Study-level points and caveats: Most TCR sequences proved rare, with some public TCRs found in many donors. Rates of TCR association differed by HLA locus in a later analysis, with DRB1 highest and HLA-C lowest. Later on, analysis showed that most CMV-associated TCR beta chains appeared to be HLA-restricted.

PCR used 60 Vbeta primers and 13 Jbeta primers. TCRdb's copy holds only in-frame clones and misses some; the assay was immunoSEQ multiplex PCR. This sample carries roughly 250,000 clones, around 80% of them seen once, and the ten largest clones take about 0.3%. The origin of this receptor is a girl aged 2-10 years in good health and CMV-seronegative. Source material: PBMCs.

Here the CDR3 DNA reads TGTGCCATCAGTGACTTACCACAGGGGAGAGCACAAGAGACCCAGTACTTC. Translating gives CAISDLPQGRAQETQYF. The gene calls are TRBV10-3 and TRBJ2-5; TRBD1 aligns across 7 bases. V lost 3 bases and J lost 2; bases outside the gene matches: 12. Germline V gene lookup returns CDR1 ENHRY and CDR2 SYGVKD. This CDR3 contains 17 residues.